These 10 T cell receptor beta chains originate from one sample sequenced in a study of tissue T cells after allogeneic stem cell transplantation. Enrolled prospectively were adult allogeneic hematopoietic cell transplant recipients whose graft-versus-host disease was steroid-refractory. The protocol was immunoSEQ multiplex PCR, while the TCRdb copy is restricted to in-frame clones and leaves out a portion. Among roughly 2,900 clones listed, roughly 72% were seen once. The material was colon tissue, obtained at autopsy. The receptors stem from a male patient over 55 with steroid-refractory graft-versus-host disease after an allogeneic stem cell transplant. Some of these T cells may belong to the graft donor.

J is TRBJ2-7 and V is TRBV9, with 10 bases matching TRBD1. The length of the CDR3 is 14 residues. The V gene's germline CDR1 is SGDLS and CDR2 YYNGEE. V lost 0 bases, J lost 5 bases, and 2 bases stayed unmatched. In DNA, the CDR3 is TGTGCCAGCAGCGTAGTTGGACAGGGGGACGAGCAGTACTTC. The encoded protein is CASSVVGQGDEQYF.

The rearrangement joins TRBV30 to TRBJ1-5; D gene unclear. V lost 5 bases, J lost 4 bases, and 15 bases lay in between. Germline CDR1 reads GTSNPN; CDR2 reads SVGIG (reference sequence). The CDR3 consists of 14 residues. CDR3 residues: CAWRGYGWNQPQHF. The CDR3 bases are TGTGCCTGGCGAGGTTATGGATGGAATCAGCCCCAGCATTTT.

This clone was counted once. The chain is built from TRBV2 and TRBJ2-3, with D possibly matching TRBD2 (6 bases). The CDR3 is 11 residues long. V was clipped by 3 bases and J by 12 bases, with 10 bases between them. Per germline, CDR1 SNHLY and CDR2 FYNNEI. CDR3 amino acids: CASSDHSGQYF. CDR3 DNA sequence: TGTGCCAGCAGTGATCATAGCGGCCAGTATTTT.

The V call is TRBV7-2, the J call TRBJ2-7; a weak D match, TRBD2 (5 bases). CDR1 and CDR2 from the germline V gene are SGHTA and FQGNSA. The CDR3 has 13 amino acids. The germline V and J ends were trimmed by 4 bases and 7 bases, with 14 bases remaining between them. CDR3 coding DNA: TGTGCCAGCAGCTCATTGGGAGCCCAGGAGCAGTACTTC. It encodes CASSSLGAQEQYF. Full variable domain (missing parts from reference TRBV7-2 and TRBJ2-7): GAGVSQSPSNKVTEKGKDVELRCDPISGHTALYWYRQSLGQGLEFLIYFQGNSAPDKSGLPSDRFSAERTGGSVSTLTIQRTQQEDSAVYLCASSSLGAQEQYFGPGTRLTVT.

This clone was seen once. The genes are TRBV5-4 and TRBJ1-4; TRBD1 matches at 8 bases. The germline gives CDR1 SGHNT, CDR2 YYREEE (reference sequence). The CDR3 length is 16 residues. The trim removed 3 bases at V and 12 bases at J, leaving 16 bases unmatched. CDR3 residues: CASSSGGQGTTAQLFF. The CDR3 coding sequence is TGTGCCAGCAGCTCCGGAGGACAGGGAACGACCGCTCAACTGTTTTTT.

CDR3 loop: CASSPVRQGALDEKLFF. DNA of the CDR3: TGTGCCAGCTCACCAGTTAGACAGGGGGCGTTGGATGAAAAACTGTTTTTT. The chain carries TRBV2 and TRBJ1-4, with 10 bases identical to TRBD1. With 8 bases clipped from V and 6 bases from J, the junction kept 15 bases outside the gene matches. The CDR3 loop spans 17 amino acids. Germline V gene sequence: CDR1 SNHLY, CDR2 FYNNEI.

In DNA, the CDR3 is TGTGCCAGCAGTTTCACTAGCGGGGGTACAGATACGCAGTATTTT. It encodes CASSFTSGGTDTQYF. The chain is built from TRBV28 and TRBJ2-3, with 11 bases matching TRBD2. V shed 3 bases, J shed 3 bases, and the junction held 2 bases outside the gene matches. CDR3 size: 15 residues. In germline, CDR1 is MDHEN, CDR2 SYDVKM.

This chain uses TRBV10-2 with TRBJ1-4; TRBD1 matches 7 bases. Germline V gives CDR1 WSHSY, CDR2 SAAADI. The CDR3 consists of 14 residues. V shed 6 bases and J 7 bases; nucleotides not matched to a gene: 8. Written as DNA, the CDR3 is TGCGCCAGCAGGAAAGGGGGCTCAAGTGAAAAACTGTTTTTT. Translating gives CASRKGGSSEKLFF.

This chain joins TRBV4-1 and TRBJ2-7; weak D call: TRBD2 (6 bases). The germline V and J ends were trimmed by 3 bases and 4 bases, with 16 bases remaining between them. Germline assignment: CDR1 MGHRA and CDR2 YSYEKL. The CDR3 is 15 amino acids. For the CDR3, the DNA is TGCGCCAGCAGCCATGAGGGACTTATCCAATACGAGCAGTACTTC. This gives the protein CASSHEGLIQYEQYF.

This clone appeared once. The V call is TRBV19, the J call TRBJ1-5, with D possibly TRBD1 on 5 matching bases. Trimming pared 9 bases from V and 0 bases from J, leaving 15 bases between. Germline lookup yields CDR1 LNHDA and CDR2 SQIVND (reference sequence). This CDR3 region has 15 residues. This CDR3 reads CASIRYGGSNQPQHF. CDR3 DNA sequence: TGTGCCAGCATAAGATACGGGGGTAGCAATCAGCCCCAGCATTTT.